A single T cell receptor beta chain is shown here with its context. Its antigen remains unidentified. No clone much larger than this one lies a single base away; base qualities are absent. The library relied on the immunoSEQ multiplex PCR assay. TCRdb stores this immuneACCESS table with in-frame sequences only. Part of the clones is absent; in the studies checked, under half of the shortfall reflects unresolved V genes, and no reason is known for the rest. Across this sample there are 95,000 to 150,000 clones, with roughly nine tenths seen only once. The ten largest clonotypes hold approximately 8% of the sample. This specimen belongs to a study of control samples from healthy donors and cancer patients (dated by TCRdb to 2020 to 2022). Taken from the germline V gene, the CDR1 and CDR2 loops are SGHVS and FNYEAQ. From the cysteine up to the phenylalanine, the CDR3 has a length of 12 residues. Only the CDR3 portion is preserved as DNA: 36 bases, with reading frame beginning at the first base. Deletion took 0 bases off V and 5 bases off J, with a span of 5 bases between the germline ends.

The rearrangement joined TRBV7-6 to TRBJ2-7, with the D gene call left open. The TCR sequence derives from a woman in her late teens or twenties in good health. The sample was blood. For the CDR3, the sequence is CASSLASDEQYF. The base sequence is TGTGCCAGCAGCTTAGCGTCCGACGAGCAGTACTTC. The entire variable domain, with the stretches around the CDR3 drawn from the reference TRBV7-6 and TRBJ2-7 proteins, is GAGVSQSPRYKVTKRGQDVALRCDPISGHVSLYWYRQALGQGPEFLTYFNYEAQQDKSGLPNDRFSAERPEGSISTLTIQRTEQRDSAMYRCASSLASDEQYFGPGTRLTVT.